The 30 T cell receptor beta chains listed next were all sequenced from one sample in a study of CD4 T cells in relation to SARS-CoV-2 and coronaviruses. Their recognized antigens are unknown. Clones were sequenced by immunoSEQ multiplex PCR, and TCRdb holds only the in-frame ones, with some missing. The data hold roughly 21,000 clones, with over 70% observed a single time. Before the COVID-19 pandemic, during about 2011-2019, CD4+ T cells were taken from unexposed donors. Isolation of CD4+ T cells took place after about eleven days in culture. The material sequenced was CD4+ T cells from PBMCs, cultured in vitro. Receptor source: a human donor in good health.

The rearrangement uses TRBV19 and TRBJ1-5; possible D gene TRBD1, 6 bases. V shed 10 bases and J shed 3 bases, with 16 bases lying between them. Germline loops: CDR1 LNHDA, CDR2 SQIVND (reference sequence). This CDR3 spans 14 amino acids. The CDR3: CATLRPGANQPQHF. DNA of the CDR3: TGTGCCACCCTGAGGCCAGGGGCCAATCAGCCCCAGCATTTT.

This clone was detected a few times. The J gene is TRBJ2-1, the V gene TRBV7-3; 9 positions match TRBD2. The CDR3 is made up of 15 amino acids. Germline V gives CDR1 SGHTA, CDR2 FQGTGA. Losses at the gene ends were 1 base for V and 10 bases for J; bases not matched to a gene: 8. The CDR3: CASSLNSGRIGEQFF. The CDR3 bases are TGTGCCAGCAGCTTAAATAGCGGGAGAATTGGAGAGCAGTTCTTC.

The V call is TRBV18, the J call TRBJ2-6; D is ambiguous. Germline assignment: CDR1 KGHSH and CDR2 LQKENI. The CDR3 loop spans 15 amino acids. Trimming cost V 3 bases and J 2 bases, with 8 bases left between them. The CDR3 DNA reads as TGTGCCAGCTCACCCCGCGGTCCTGGGGCCAACGTCCTGACTTTC. It yields the protein CASSPRGPGANVLTF.

The chain combines TRBV11-2 with TRBJ2-5; D uncertain. V was clipped by 5 bases and J by 4 bases, with 20 bases between them. This CDR3 comprises 16 residues. Germline V gene sequence: CDR1 SGHAT, CDR2 FQNNGV. In DNA form, the CDR3 reads TGTGCCAGCAGCCAACATGGACCCACGGCCAGAGAGACCCAGTACTTC. This translates into CASSQHGPTARETQYF.

The rearrangement uses TRBV3-1 (or the pseudogene TRBV3-2) and TRBJ1-2; TRBD1 is a possible D gene (6 bases). Germline V gene lookup returns CDR1 LGHDT and CDR2 YNNKEL (reference sequence). This CDR3 region has 13 residues. V was cut by 4 bases and J by 7 bases, with 13 bases left in between. As DNA, the CDR3 is TGTGCCAGCAGCCCGTCAGGGGCGAGTGGCTACACCTTC. Its translation is CASSPSGASGYTF.

This clone came up once. The chain has TRBV19 and TRBJ1-1; possible D gene TRBD1, 6 bases. Trimming left V 2 bases short and J 2 bases short, with 24 bases between. The CDR3 has 19 residues. Germline CDR1 LNHDA, CDR2 SQIVND (reference sequence). The CDR3 region has the DNA TGTGCCAGTAGTATATTCACGGATGGACAGCCAAACTTTAACACTGAAGCTTTCTTT. It is translated as CASSIFTDGQPNFNTEAFF.

The rearrangement joins TRBV11-2 to TRBJ1-6, with TRBD1 matching 9 bases. Germline assignment: CDR1 SGHAT and CDR2 FQNNGV. CDR3 length: 17 amino acids. V lost 0 bases to trimming and J lost 2 bases; unmatched junction nucleotides: 2. In DNA, the CDR3 is TGTGCCAGCAGCTTAGATGGGACAGGGCCCTATAATTCACCCCTCCACTTT. Its translation: CASSLDGTGPYNSPLHF.

The chain uses TRBV9 and TRBJ2-5, with D possibly matching TRBD1 (6 bases). With 4 bases removed from V and 2 bases from J, the gap between germline ends came to 21 bases. Per germline, CDR1 SGDLS and CDR2 YYNGEE. The CDR3 runs to 17 residues. CDR3 in amino acids: CASSPRPGPGVQETQYF. As DNA, the CDR3 is TGTGCCAGCAGCCCCCGACCGGGGCCAGGGGTACAAGAGACCCAGTACTTC.

This rearrangement joins TRBV7-9 to TRBJ1-2, with unresolved D. CDR1 is SEHNR, CDR2 FQNEAQ, per germline (reference sequence). The CDR3 spans 17 residues. Trimming took 7 bases from V and 1 from J, leaving 22 bases between them. The CDR3 loop is CASTVGRTLGLNYGYTF. CDR3 coding DNA: TGTGCCAGCACCGTCGGGAGGACTTTAGGGCTTAACTATGGCTACACCTTC.

Only one count was recorded for this clone. This chain uses TRBV9 with TRBJ2-1; unclear D gene. This CDR3 comprises 13 residues. Between the trimmed V and J ends, which lost 0 bases and 4 bases, there was a span of 5 bases. The germline gives CDR1 SGDLS, CDR2 YYNGEE. CDR3: CASSVELYNEQFF. CDR3 nucleotides: TGTGCCAGCAGCGTAGAATTGTACAATGAGCAGTTCTTC.

A single count supports this clone. V is TRBV10-3 and J is TRBJ2-2, with D tentatively TRBD1 (6 bases). CDR3 length equals 18 residues. Germline V gives CDR1 ENHRY, CDR2 SYGVKD. Trimming cost V 4 bases and J 0 bases, with 18 bases left between them. CDR3 bases: TGTGCCATCAGTGTTTCGGGCTCCGGGACAACGAACACCGGGGAGCTGTTTTTT. Translation: CAISVSGSGTTNTGELFF.

This sequence joins TRBV5-1 and TRBJ1-1; D is perhaps TRBD1 (5 bases). This CDR3 has 14 residues. The V gene's germline CDR1 is SGHRS and CDR2 YFSETQ. The V gene lost 4 bases and the J gene lost 1 base, with 11 bases spanning the gap. This chain's CDR3 is CASSPPGGNTEAFF. For the CDR3, the DNA is TGCGCCAGCAGCCCTCCGGGGGGGAACACTGAAGCTTTCTTT.

This rearrangement joins TRBV30 to TRBJ1-5; no reliable D call. This CDR3 is built from 12 residues. The germline V gene encodes CDR1 GTSNPN and CDR2 SVGIG (reference sequence). The V end lost 4 bases, the J end lost 4 bases, and 8 bases lay between the germline ends. The CDR3 sequence: CAWKADNQPQHF. The CDR3 DNA is TGTGCCTGGAAAGCGGATAATCAGCCCCAGCATTTT. The full variable domain, with the rest looked up from reference TRBV30 and TRBJ1-5, is SQTIHQWPATLVQPVGSPLSLECTVEGTSNPNLYWYRQAAGRGLQLLFYSVGIGQISSEVPQNLSASRPQDRQFILSSKKLLLSDSGFYLCAWKADNQPQHFGDGTRLSIL.

The V gene is TRBV7-3, the J gene TRBJ2-5; D is undetermined. Germline CDR1 and CDR2: SGHTA and FQGTGA. V gave up 5 bases and J gave up 5 bases, with 15 bases separating them. This CDR3 contains 14 residues. The CDR3 coding sequence is TGTGCCAGCAGCCCCGGGTTCGGGCCGGAGACCCAGTACTTC. Encoded protein: CASSPGFGPETQYF.

Comments on this clone: Mismatch with germline at one junction end may stem from a read error. This chain links TRBV2 with TRBJ1-3; possible D gene TRBD1, 5 bases. In germline, CDR1 is SNHLY, CDR2 FYNNEI. This CDR3 is 13 amino acids long. This chain's CDR3 is CARRESSGNTIYF. The CDR3 DNA reads TGTGCCCGCAGGGAGAGCTCTGGAAACACCATATATTTT.

The rearrangement joins TRBV20-1 to TRBJ2-5; TRBD2 matches at 9 bases. The junction had 7 bases not matched to a gene; V was cut back by 3 bases and J by 5 bases. The CDR3 totals 14 residues. CDR1 is DFQATT, CDR2 SNEGSKA, per germline (reference sequence). CDR3 protein: CSASVLAGVETQYF. DNA for the CDR3: TGCAGTGCTAGTGTACTAGCGGGCGTGGAGACCCAGTACTTC.

This chain links TRBV2 with TRBJ2-5, with TRBD2 as a possible D gene (6 bases). CDR1 and CDR2 from the germline V gene are SNHLY and FYNNEI. Trimming removed 7 bases from V and 5 bases from J, with 11 bases in between. The CDR3 totals 12 residues. The CDR3 loop is CASTRSGETQYF. The CDR3 DNA follows: TGTGCCAGCACACGGAGCGGGGAGACCCAGTACTTC.

The sample holds one count of this clone. V is TRBV18 and J is TRBJ2-5; no reliable D call. V was shortened by 2 bases and J by 2 bases, with 6 bases between the two germline ends. CDR1 and CDR2 (germline): KGHSH, LQKENI. The CDR3 covers 13 residues. CDR3 residues: CASSPDLQETQYF. The CDR3 DNA reads as TGTGCCAGCTCACCAGATTTACAAGAGACCCAGTACTTC.

The J gene is TRBJ2-6, the V gene TRBV9; D is unclear. The CDR3 sequence is 15 residues long. Germline V gene lookup returns CDR1 SGDLS and CDR2 YYNGEE. Trimming shortened V by 0 bases and J by 2 bases, and 6 bases separated the two germline ends. The CDR3 sequence: CASSVVDTGANVLTF. CDR3 nucleotide sequence: TGTGCCAGCAGCGTAGTCGACACTGGGGCCAACGTCCTGACTTTC.

The rearrangement links TRBV6-1 to TRBJ1-6, with D tentatively TRBD1 (5 bases). V lost 2 bases to trimming and J lost 11 bases, with 16 bases between them. Germline loops: CDR1 MNHNS, CDR2 SASEGT. This CDR3 region has 15 residues. The CDR3: CASSEKGAPPTPLHF. The CDR3 nucleotides read TGTGCCAGCAGTGAAAAAGGGGCCCCACCTACACCCCTCCACTTT.

This chain joins TRBV5-4 and TRBJ2-5, with TRBD2 identical over 7 bases. V was pared by 4 bases and J by 3 bases, with 18 bases of the junction left unmatched. The CDR3 has 18 residues. Germline V lookup: CDR1 SGHNT, CDR2 YYREEE (reference sequence). As DNA, the CDR3 is TGTGCCAGCAGCGGAGGTCTTGGCGGGAGTAACATAAAAGAGACCCAGTACTTC. It specifies CASSGGLGGSNIKETQYF.

The gene calls are TRBV9 and TRBJ1-2; tentatively, D is TRBD1 (5 bases). From germline, CDR1 is SGDLS and CDR2 YYNGEE. The CDR3 is 15 amino acids. With 3 bases removed from V and 8 bases from J, the gap between germline ends came to 20 bases. CDR3 bases: TGTGCCAGCAGCGCCCAATCGGGGGTAAGAGGGGGCTACACCTTC. This gives the protein CASSAQSGVRGGYTF. Full variable domain (missing parts from reference TRBV9 and TRBJ1-2): DSGVTQTPKHLITATGQRVTLRCSPRSGDLSVYWYQQSLDQGLQFLIQYYNGEERAKGNILERFSAQQFPDLHSELNLSSLELGDSALYFCASSAQSGVRGGYTFGSGTRLTVV.

V and J are TRBV28 and TRBJ2-2, with TRBD2 matching over 11 bases. V lost 10 bases and J lost 5; bases outside the gene matches: 9. CDR1 and CDR2 from the germline V gene are MDHEN and SYDVKM. CDR3 size: 15 residues. CDR3 residues: CAIQPTSGTTGELFF. The CDR3 DNA sequence: TGTGCCATCCAACCGACTAGCGGGACGACCGGGGAGCTGTTTTTT.

The gene calls are TRBV15 and TRBJ2-1, with 11 bases identical to TRBD2. Losses at the gene ends were 1 base for V and 6 bases for J; bases not matched to a gene: 5. The CDR3 is made up of 16 amino acids. The germline V gene encodes CDR1 LNHNV and CDR2 YYDKDF (reference sequence). CDR3 nucleotides: TGTGCCACCAGCAGAGCCCCCGGGACTAGCGGCAATGAGCAGTTCTTC. This encodes CATSRAPGTSGNEQFF. The full variable domain, its missing parts supplied by reference TRBV15 and TRBJ2-1, is DAMVIQNPRYQVTQFGKPVTLSCSQTLNHNVMYWYQQKSSQAPKLLFHYYDKDFNNEADTPDNFQSRRPNTSFCFLDIRSPGLGDTAMYLCATSRAPGTSGNEQFFGPGTRLTVL.

The V and J genes are TRBV30 and TRBJ2-5; a weak D match, TRBD2 (6 bases). The CDR3 sequence is 13 residues long. Germline V gene lookup returns CDR1 GTSNPN and CDR2 SVGIG (reference sequence). V was pared by 3 bases and J by 7 bases, with 15 bases between. CDR3 sequence reads: CAWSVLALGTQYF. CDR3 bases: TGTGCCTGGAGCGTTCTAGCGCTGGGGACCCAGTACTTC.

This clone came up once. Written as DNA, the CDR3 is TGTGCCAGCAGCTCCGCCAGGGGTCCGCAGTATTTT. Amino acid sequence: CASSSARGPQYF. The rearrangement joins TRBV28 to TRBJ2-3; D perhaps matches TRBD1 (6 bases). The ends were cut back, 6 bases at V and 10 bases at J, with 14 bases in the middle. This CDR3 has 12 amino acids. Germline V lookup: CDR1 MDHEN, CDR2 SYDVKM.

With regard to this clone: A junction boundary mismatches the germline segment, possibly from a read error. In DNA form, the CDR3 reads TGTGCCAGCAGTTTAGCTGGGACTAGCGGGAGGCTCTTC. Amino acids: CASSLAGTSGRLF. This chain uses TRBV12-3 or TRBV12-4 with TRBJ2-1; 15 bases are shared with TRBD2. This CDR3 has 13 residues.

This sequence joins TRBV7-8 and TRBJ1-2; 9 bases align to TRBD1. The V segment lost 5 bases and the J segment 4 bases; nucleotides outside the gene matches: 11. Germline CDR1 SGHVS, CDR2 FQNEAQ. The CDR3 totals 16 residues. The CDR3 bases are TGTGCCAGCAGCCCCCTAACAGGGGGCGCGGGCTATGGCTACACCTTC. Protein: CASSPLTGGAGYGYTF.

The J gene is TRBJ1-3, the V gene TRBV5-1; TRBD1 matches 8 bases. V shed 4 bases and J 2 bases; nucleotides not matched to a gene: 8. The CDR3 spans 16 residues. Germline CDR1 reads SGHRS; CDR2 reads YFSETQ. The CDR3 DNA follows: TGCGCCAGCAGCACCAGACAGGGGTTCGCTGGAAACACCATATATTTT. Translating gives CASSTRQGFAGNTIYF.

The genes are TRBV19 and TRBJ2-5; D call uncertain. CDR1 and CDR2 from the germline V gene are LNHDA and SQIVND (reference sequence). CDR3 size: 13 residues. CDR3 protein: CAVRGSSQETQYF. The CDR3, as DNA: TGTGCTGTCCGTGGCAGTTCACAAGAGACCCAGTACTTC. Complete variable domain (other parts from reference TRBV19 and TRBJ2-5): DGGITQSPKYLFRKEGQNVTLSCEQNLNHDAMYWYRQDPGQGLRLIYYSQIVNDFQKGDIAEGYSVSREKKESFPLTVTSAQKNPTAFYLCAVRGSSQETQYFGPGTRLLVL.